This record covers a single T cell receptor (beta chain). The sample originates from a study of T-cell memory formation after mild COVID-19. TCRdb passed the 5' RACE reads through MiXCR, listing each CDR3 protein once. This table holds 550,000 to 600,000 distinct CDR3 sequences, 17% found once. The germline V gene encodes CDR1 DFQATT and CDR2 SNEGSKA (reference sequence). The CDR3 is made up of 17 amino acids. V lost 0 bases and J lost 7; bases outside the gene matches: 13. The chain is built from TRBV20-1 and TRBJ1-2; 11 nucleotides line up with TRBD1. This sequence originates from an adult woman who had mild COVID-19 (a few samples of this study predate the infection). Cell type and time point are not known. Sequenced: PBMCs or a T cell subset sorted from them (not recorded which). The CDR3 region is CSARDPAGTGGWGGYTF. DNA of the CDR3: TGCAGTGCTAGAGATCCGGCCGGGACAGGGGGTTGGGGTGGCTACACCTTC.